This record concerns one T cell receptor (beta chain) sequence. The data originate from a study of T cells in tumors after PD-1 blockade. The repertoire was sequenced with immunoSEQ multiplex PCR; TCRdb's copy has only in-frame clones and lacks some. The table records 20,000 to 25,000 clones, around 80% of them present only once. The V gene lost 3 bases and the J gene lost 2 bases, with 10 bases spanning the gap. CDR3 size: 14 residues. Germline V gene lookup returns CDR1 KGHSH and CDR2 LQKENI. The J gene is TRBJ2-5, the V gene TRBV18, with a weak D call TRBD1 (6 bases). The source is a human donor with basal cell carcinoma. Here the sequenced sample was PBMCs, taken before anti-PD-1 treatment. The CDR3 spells CASSPAGQQETQYF. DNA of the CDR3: TGTGCCAGCTCACCGGCAGGACAGCAAGAGACCCAGTACTTC.